This T cell receptor (beta chain) was sequenced for a study of blood T cells in healthy people across ages. Remarks on this clonotype: An end of the junction does not agree with germline; a read error may underlie this.

Germline values: CDR1 SSHAT, CDR2 FNYEAQ (reference sequence). This CDR3 is 14 amino acids long. Next came a second PCR, run for roughly 6 to 11 cycles, which used a sample-barcoded 5' primer along with a J-beta primer mix. Using its own MiXCR run on the 5' RACE reads, TCRdb lists one record per CDR3 protein. The sample records over 300,000 distinct CDR3 sequences, roughly half being singletons. The V and J genes are TRBV7-7 and TRBJ2-5; 9 bases map to TRBD1. This clonotype originated in a man aged 55 to 70 in good health. Sequences were obtained from blood. Here the CDR3 reads CASSPDRGWETQYF. CDR3 sequence (DNA): TGTGCTAGCAGCCCGGACAGGGGATGGGAGACCCAGTACTTC.